These T cell receptor beta chains were read from a single sample in a study of blood T cell repertoires in COVID-19. Data came from immunoSEQ multiplex PCR; TCRdb stores just in-frame clones and leaves some out. Of nearly 200,000 clones listed, about 90% are singletons. Source material: PBMCs or T cells enriched from blood (not recorded which). These receptor sequences come from a woman under 30 who had recovered from COVID-19. The CDR3 runs from the conserved cysteine through the conserved F or W. The D gene is left open where the match is weak. A clone size is listed for some rows: how often the clone was seen (once, few, many), or a class if it is expanded.

CDR3 DNA: TGTGCCATCAGTGGGGACAGGGATATTACCTATGGCTACACCTTC
CDR3 protein: CAISGDRDITYGYTF
V gene: TRBV10-3
J gene: TRBJ1-2
D gene: TRBD1
clone size: NA

CDR3 DNA: TGTGCCAGCAGCCAAGCGGGTGGGGCCTACAATGAGCAGTTCTTC
CDR3 protein: CASSQAGGAYNEQFF
V gene: TRBV6-6
J gene: TRBJ2-1
D gene: NA
clone size: NA

CDR3 DNA: TGTGCCTGGAGCAGCAACAGGGGGTTCTACAATGAGCAGTTCTTC
CDR3 protein: CAWSSNRGFYNEQFF
V gene: TRBV30
J gene: TRBJ2-1
D gene: TRBD1
clone size: NA

CDR3 DNA: TGCGCCAGCAGCCAAGAGGACCCCCGGGGGTTGTCTAATGAAAAACTGTTTTTT
CDR3 protein: CASSQEDPRGLSNEKLFF
V gene: TRBV4-1
J gene: TRBJ1-4
D gene: NA
clone size: NA

CDR3 DNA: TGCGCCAGCAGCCCCGGGGGAACCTACGAGCAGTACTTC
CDR3 protein: CASSPGGTYEQYF
V gene: TRBV4-1
J gene: TRBJ2-7
D gene: NA
clone size: NA

CDR3 DNA: TGTGCCAGTAGAGGGGACAGCCTTAATTCACCCCTCCACTTT
CDR3 protein: CASRGDSLNSPLHF
V gene: TRBV19
J gene: TRBJ1-6
D gene: TRBD1
clone size: NA

CDR3 DNA: TGTGCCAGCAGCGTAGGGGGCAGTCCTACACCTAACTATGGCTACACCTTC
CDR3 protein: CASSVGGSPTPNYGYTF
V gene: TRBV9
J gene: TRBJ1-2
D gene: NA
clone size: NA

CDR3 DNA: TGTGCCAGCAGCTTAAATCCACTAAACACTGAAGCTTTCTTT
CDR3 protein: CASSLNPLNTEAFF
V gene: TRBV13
J gene: TRBJ1-1
D gene: NA
clone size: NA

CDR3 DNA: TGCGCCAGCAGCCAAGAGAAGGTAATCCAGGTCTACGAGCAGTACTTC
CDR3 protein: CASSQEKVIQVYEQYF
V gene: TRBV4-1
J gene: TRBJ2-7
D gene: NA
clone size: once

CDR3 DNA: TGTGCCAGCTCACCACCGAGTTTTATGAACACTGAAGCTTTCTTT
CDR3 protein: CASSPPSFMNTEAFF
V gene: TRBV18
J gene: TRBJ1-1
D gene: NA
clone size: NA

CDR3 DNA: TGTGCCAGCAGCCAGGGAGGGACAGGGACAGATACGCAGTATTTT
CDR3 protein: CASSQGGTGTDTQYF
V gene: TRBV3-1/TRBV3-2
J gene: TRBJ2-3
D gene: TRBD1
clone size: NA

CDR3 DNA: TGCGCCAGCAGCTTGGAGTTCGGAGGGGGCGTGACAGATACGCAGTATTTT
CDR3 protein: CASSLEFGGGVTDTQYF
V gene: TRBV5-1
J gene: TRBJ2-3
D gene: NA
clone size: NA

CDR3 DNA: TGCGCCAGCAGCTTGGCGGACAGGAACACCGGGGAGCTGTTTTTT
CDR3 protein: CASSLADRNTGELFF
V gene: TRBV5-1
J gene: TRBJ2-2
D gene: NA
clone size: NA

CDR3 DNA: TGTGCCAGCAGTTCACAGGACCGTTATGGCTACACCTTC
CDR3 protein: CASSSQDRYGYTF
V gene: TRBV6-6
J gene: TRBJ1-2
D gene: NA
clone size: once

CDR3 DNA: TGTGCCAGCAGCTTAGGCTCCCTGACAGGGGGCGCATATGGCTACACCTTC
CDR3 protein: CASSLGSLTGGAYGYTF
V gene: TRBV7-2
J gene: TRBJ1-2
D gene: TRBD1
clone size: NA

CDR3 DNA: TGTGCCAGCAGTGAACGCTGGGCCGGGGATGGCTACACCTTC
CDR3 protein: CASSERWAGDGYTF
V gene: TRBV6-1
J gene: TRBJ1-2
D gene: NA
clone size: NA

CDR3 DNA: TGCGCCAGCAGTTCAGGCGAAGGCAGGGTTTACACCTTC
CDR3 protein: CASSSGEGRVYTF
V gene: TRBV5-1
J gene: TRBJ1-2
D gene: NA
clone size: NA

CDR3 DNA: TGTGCCAGCAGTTTACAGGGGCCGCCGCAATCCTATGGCTACACCTTC
CDR3 protein: CASSLQGPPQSYGYTF
V gene: TRBV27
J gene: TRBJ1-2
D gene: NA
clone size: NA